These 10 T cell receptor beta chains share one sample of origin, sequenced in a study of blood T cell repertoires in COVID-19. The assay was immunoSEQ multiplex PCR, and TCRdb's table has in-frame clones only and misses some. The sample consists of under 300,000 clones, roughly 84% of them appearing once. Specimen: peripheral blood. The source is a middle-aged woman who had recovered from COVID-19.

The chain has TRBV19 and TRBJ1-1, with D tentatively TRBD1 (6 bases). The CDR3 consists of 15 residues. V was shortened by 1 base and J by 1 base, with 10 bases between the two germline ends. Germline V lookup: CDR1 LNHDA, CDR2 SQIVND (reference sequence). In DNA form, the CDR3 reads TGTGCCAGTAGTATAGGGGGGCCGGGGAACACTGAAGCTTTCTTT. Protein sequence: CASSIGGPGNTEAFF.

The chain is built from TRBV30 and TRBJ1-4; D not certain. There are 13 residues in the CDR3. Germline V CDR1 and CDR2: GTSNPN, SVGIG (reference sequence). Trimming took off 1 base at V and 5 bases at J, with 8 bases between the two ends. CDR3 bases: TGTGCCTGGAGTGCAGGTCCAAATGAAAAACTGTTTTTT. Its protein product is CAWSAGPNEKLFF.

V usage is TRBV27 and J usage is TRBJ2-3, with TRBD1 matching over 8 bases. The CDR3 length is 16 residues. V trimming: 2 bases; J trimming: 3 bases; junction bases outside the gene matches: 7. CDR1 and CDR2 (germline): MNHEY, SMNVEV (reference sequence). In nucleotides, the CDR3 is TGTGCCAGCAGTTTACGGCCAGGGGGCAGAACAGATACGCAGTATTTT. It yields the protein CASSLRPGGRTDTQYF.

The chain links TRBV5-1 to TRBJ1-1; D is undetermined. V lost 0 bases and J 2 bases, leaving 11 bases between the germline ends. The germline CDR1 and CDR2 sequences are SGHRS and YFSETQ. CDR3 length: 15 amino acids. In nucleotides, the CDR3 is TGCGCCAGCAGCTTGGTAGCCAGCCGCAACACTGAAGCTTTCTTT. It is translated as CASSLVASRNTEAFF.

V and J are TRBV28 and TRBJ2-7, with 9 bases lining up with TRBD2. The CDR3 covers 16 residues. Germline CDR1 MDHEN, CDR2 SYDVKM. J was trimmed by 1 base and V by 1 base; bases with no gene match: 5. CDR3 in DNA: TGTGCCAGCAGTTTATTCGCGGGGGGGCGATCCTACGAGCAGTACTTC. This codes for CASSLFAGGRSYEQYF. The variable domain in full, with the rest retrieved from reference TRBV28 and TRBJ2-7, is DVKVTQSSRYLVKRTGEKVFLECVQDMDHENMFWYRQDPGLGLRLIYFSYDVKMKEKGDIPEGYSVSREKKERFSLILESASTNQTSMYLCASSLFAGGRSYEQYFGPGTRLTVT.

The chain uses TRBV19 and TRBJ1-1; 7 bases agree with TRBD1. This CDR3 has 16 residues. V shed 5 bases and J 0 bases; nucleotides not matched to a gene: 9. Germline values: CDR1 LNHDA, CDR2 SQIVND (reference sequence). The CDR3 sequence is CASSPARTGLNTEAFF. CDR3 nucleotide sequence: TGTGCCAGTAGTCCAGCTCGGACAGGTTTGAACACTGAAGCTTTCTTT.

This clone was counted between two and nine times. This chain connects TRBV18 to TRBJ1-1; D is uncertain. The germline gives CDR1 KGHSH, CDR2 LQKENI. The CDR3 length is 16 residues. The germline V and J ends were trimmed by 0 bases and 6 bases, with 17 bases remaining between them. The CDR3 DNA reads TGTGCCAGCTCACCACCGGGAGGCATCTTCTCGGCTGAAGCTTTCTTT. Translating gives CASSPPGGIFSAEAFF.

The CDR3 bases are TGTGCCAGCAGTGAAGTGAGCGCCAGGGCCAACTATGGCTACACCTTC. It specifies CASSEVSARANYGYTF. This chain uses TRBV6-1 with TRBJ1-2, with a possible D match to TRBD1 (5 bases). This CDR3 region has 16 residues. Trimming removed 1 base from V and 2 bases from J, with 14 bases in between. Germline V CDR1 and CDR2: MNHNS, SASEGT.

The V call is TRBV2, the J call TRBJ2-5, with a possible D match to TRBD2 (6 bases). The CDR3 covers 13 residues. The V and J ends lost 7 bases and 2 bases respectively, with 11 bases between them. Germline V gene sequence: CDR1 SNHLY, CDR2 FYNNEI. Written as DNA, the CDR3 is TGTGCCAGCAAAAGGGACTGGCAAGAGACCCAGTACTTC. Residues: CASKRDWQETQYF.

In its sample, this clone was seen once. The chain employs TRBV30 and TRBJ1-1; 7 bases are a match to TRBD1. The CDR3 totals 12 residues. Germline V CDR1 and CDR2: GTSNPN, SVGIG (reference sequence). V dropped 3 bases and J dropped 4; count of bases not matched to a gene: 2. CDR3 sequence (DNA): TGTGCCTGGAGCAGGGGGGTCACTGAAGCTTTCTTT. Amino acids: CAWSRGVTEAFF.